This TCR beta chain was recovered during a study of tumor-infiltrating lymphocytes in primary liver carcinoma. Unsorted whole blood supplied the RNA, and germline DNA was extracted too. Study results and limitations: CD4+ and CD8+ repertoires could not be compared in these unsorted bulk samples.

Total RNA (around 0.45 ug) served as template for TCR beta cDNA synthesis primed by a constant-region primer. Libraries of TCR beta came from three nested multiplex PCR rounds with slightly modified ARM-PCR. Each CDR3 protein gets one entry after TCRdb re-called the multiplex PCR reads with MiXCR. The sample consists of 150,000 to 200,000 distinct CDR3 sequences, around 60% of them appearing once. With respect to this clonotype: Its antigen is as yet unknown.

This receptor was taken from a man between 40 and 49 years old with primary liver carcinoma and hepatitis B virus infection. The sample taken for sequencing was peripheral blood.

CDR3: CASSLTGGISPLHF. The CDR3 DNA follows: TGTGCCAGCAGCCTAACAGGGGGTATTTCACCCCTCCACTTT. This chain joins TRBV14 and TRBJ1-6; TRBD1 matches 8 bases. CDR3 size: 14 residues. V gave up 4 bases and J gave up 9 bases; unmatched junction bases: 5. The germline CDR1 and CDR2 sequences are SGHDN and FVKESK.